This paragraph reports one T cell receptor (beta chain). Its target is not known. This entry is derived from a study of T cell clonotyping in hematopoietic cell transplantation. Study-level results: Pathologically expanded recipient clonotypes increased progressively from day 30 to day 180 as diversity fell. Graft donor and pretransplant recipient Inverse Simpson Index values predicted broader posttransplant TCR diversity. No sorting was done, leaving CD4 and CD8 contributions mixed. At the given depth, recipient repertoires were over 95% de novo clonotypes.

This table comes from immunoSEQ multiplex PCR, and its TCRdb copy is limited to in-frame clones, with some not included. Here the sample spans roughly 17,000 clones, 80% to 95% being singletons. The CDR3 is 14 amino acids. V was pared by 4 bases and J by 0 bases, with 10 bases between. The germline gives CDR1 SGDLS, CDR2 YYNGEE. Sequenced sample: peripheral blood mononuclear cells. This sequence joins TRBV9 and TRBJ2-5, with D hard to call. This TCR came from a man aged 40-49 years in good health. Some clones in this sample may be carry-over from other donors' samples. DNA of the CDR3: TGTGCCAGCAGCCTCAGCTGGGACCAAGAGACCCAGTACTTC. Translation: CASSLSWDQETQYF.